This T cell receptor (beta chain) was captured by sequencing in a study of PD-L1 blockade in urothelial cancer. Every PCR was spiked with synthetic TCR analog templates. Sequenced by immunoSEQ multiplex PCR; TCRdb stores in-frame clones only, minus some. The sample holds tens of thousands of clones; roughly 76% are singletons and the top ten take 5.7%. Time point defined: pretreatment peripheral blood. Diagnoses among patients were locally advanced or metastatic urothelial carcinoma. J gave up 2 bases and V 5 bases, and 3 bases lay outside the gene matches. CDR3 length equals 13 residues. Germline V gene lookup returns CDR1 SEHNR and CDR2 FQNEAQ (reference sequence). This clone was observed a handful of times.

This receptor was taken from a man between 70 and 80 years old with urothelial cancer. This specimen consisted of PBMCs, obtained around atezolizumab (anti-PD-L1) treatment. V gene TRBV7-9 combines with J gene TRBJ2-7; 7 nucleotides line up with TRBD1. The CDR3 nucleotides read TGTGCCAGCAGCACGGGACAGACCTACGAGCAGTACTTC. It specifies CASSTGQTYEQYF.